These 17 T cell receptor beta chains were sequenced from one sample in a study of cytomegalovirus exposure and HLA in healthy donors (TCRdb year 2017). Libraries were prepared through the immunoSEQ multiplex PCR assay. A mixture of 60 forward primers for TCR Vbeta segments and 13 reverse primers for TCR Jbeta segments was used in the multiplex PCR. TCRdb re-hosts the immuneACCESS table, in-frame sequences only. Its copies lack some clones; in the studies checked, an unresolved V gene accounts for under half of them, and the cause for the rest is not known. Per the sample table, the count is around 53,000 clones. Roughly an eighth of the sample comes from the top ten. The sample consisted of PBMCs. The receptor set was obtained from a man younger than 35 in good health and CMV-seropositive.

The V gene is TRBV14, the J gene TRBJ1-2; 8 nucleotides agree with TRBD1. The length of the CDR3 is 15 residues. Looked up from germline, CDR1 is SGHDN and CDR2 is FVKESK. The V gene end was trimmed by 3 bases and the J gene end by 3 bases; junction bases not matched to a gene: 6. DNA of the CDR3: TGTGCCAGCAGCCATAGACAGGGGACATACTATGGCTACACCTTC. Its translation is CASSHRQGTYYGYTF.

The chain has TRBV30 and TRBJ1-2; D is undetermined. V was trimmed by 0 bases and J by 6 bases, leaving 14 bases between them. The CDR3 loop spans 14 amino acids. The V gene's germline CDR1 is GTSNPN and CDR2 SVGIG (reference sequence). In nucleotides, the CDR3 is TGTGCCTGGAGTGTACCTGGAGCCGAGAATGGCTACACCTTC. It yields the protein CAWSVPGAENGYTF.

V is TRBV28 and J is TRBJ1-5; D not resolved. Looked up from germline, CDR1 is MDHEN and CDR2 is SYDVKM. Deletions cut 3 bases from V and 2 bases from J, with 8 bases between. This CDR3 spans 14 amino acids. DNA for the CDR3: TGTGCCAGCAGTTTGGAGCGGGGCAATCAGCCCCAGCATTTT. Translating gives CASSLERGNQPQHF.

This rearrangement joins TRBV27 to TRBJ1-2; weak D call: TRBD1 (5 bases). V was pared by 2 bases and J by 6 bases, with 10 bases between. The germline CDR1 and CDR2 sequences are MNHEY and SMNVEV (reference sequence). There are 13 residues in the CDR3. CDR3 in amino acids: CASSLGGIDGYTF. CDR3 nucleotides: TGTGCCAGCAGTTTAGGGGGGATAGATGGCTACACCTTC.

The CDR3 nucleotides read TGCGCCAGCAGCCAGGGGAGGGTAAGCACAGATACGCAGTATTTT. It translates to CASSQGRVSTDTQYF. J is TRBJ2-3 and V is TRBV5-1; maybe TRBD2 (7 bases). Per germline, CDR1 SGHRS and CDR2 YFSETQ. V shed 4 bases and J shed 0 bases, with 12 bases lying between them. This CDR3 is built from 15 residues.

The V call is TRBV19, the J call TRBJ1-1, with 9 positions matching TRBD1. CDR1 and CDR2 (germline): LNHDA, SQIVND (reference sequence). The CDR3 runs to 16 residues. Losses at the gene ends were 4 bases for V and 1 base for J; bases not matched to a gene: 7. CDR3 nucleotides: TGTGCCAGTAGTAACAGGGGGCTTGGGGCGAACACTGAAGCTTTCTTT. Amino acids: CASSNRGLGANTEAFF.

CDR3 loop: CASSAYRQGKNYGYTF. In DNA form, the CDR3 reads TGTGCCAGCAGTGCCTATCGACAGGGAAAAAACTATGGCTACACCTTC. The genes are TRBV27 and TRBJ1-2; 7 bases are a match to TRBD1. The CDR3 has 16 amino acids. Per germline, CDR1 MNHEY and CDR2 SMNVEV (reference sequence). V lost 5 bases and J lost 2; bases outside the gene matches: 11.

V gene TRBV28 combines with J gene TRBJ1-1; TRBD1 might be the D (5 bases). The germline CDR1 and CDR2 sequences are MDHEN and SYDVKM. The CDR3 has 14 amino acids. V was shortened by 6 bases and J by 0 bases, with 11 bases between the two germline ends. CDR3 nucleotide sequence: TGTGCCAGCAGCGGAGGGGAAATGAACACTGAAGCTTTCTTT. The encoded protein is CASSGGEMNTEAFF. Filled out from reference TRBV28 and TRBJ1-1, the complete variable domain reads DVKVTQSSRYLVKRTGEKVFLECVQDMDHENMFWYRQDPGLGLRLIYFSYDVKMKEKGDIPEGYSVSREKKERFSLILESASTNQTSMYLCASSGGEMNTEAFFGQGTRLTVV.

This chain links TRBV15 with TRBJ2-1; 7 bases match TRBD2. The germline V gene encodes CDR1 LNHNV and CDR2 YYDKDF (reference sequence). This CDR3 region has 15 residues. V lost 6 bases, J lost 9 bases, and 14 bases stayed unmatched. CDR3 sequence reads: CATRVSGLVFSEQFF. As DNA, the CDR3 is TGTGCCACCAGGGTATCAGGACTAGTGTTCTCTGAGCAGTTCTTC.

This chain joins TRBV4-1 and TRBJ1-3; the match to TRBD1 covers 8 bases. After removal of 2 bases from V and 4 bases from J, the junction contained 4 bases not matched to a gene. The CDR3 length is 15 residues. Germline V CDR1 and CDR2: MGHRA, YSYEKL. The CDR3 DNA follows: TGCGCCAGCAGCCAAAGGACAGGGACAGGAAACACCATATATTTT. Translating it yields CASSQRTGTGNTIYF.

V usage is TRBV6-6 and J usage is TRBJ2-7, with TRBD1 identical over 7 bases. CDR1 and CDR2 (germline): MNHNY, SVGAGI (reference sequence). The trim removed 6 bases at V and 9 bases at J, leaving 8 bases unmatched. The CDR3 totals 12 residues. As DNA, the CDR3 is TGTGCCAGCAGCTCACAGGGGAACGGGCAGTACTTC. Translating gives CASSSQGNGQYF.

The chain is built from TRBV9 and TRBJ1-2, with D perhaps TRBD1 (5 bases). CDR3 size: 13 residues. V was trimmed by 0 bases and J by 7 bases, leaving 10 bases between them. Germline-derived CDR1 and CDR2 are SGDLS and YYNGEE. The CDR3 sequence is CASSVGGEAGYTF. In DNA form, the CDR3 reads TGTGCCAGCAGCGTAGGAGGGGAGGCTGGCTACACCTTC.

The chain carries TRBV5-7 and TRBJ2-3; TRBD2 agrees at 11 bases. Being an ORF, TRBV5-7 has a function that is uncertain. Trimming removed 5 bases from V and 2 bases from J; junction bases left unmatched: 7. The CDR3 contains 16 residues. The DNA of the CDR3 is TGTGCCAGCAGTCAGAGACTAGCGGGAATCACAGATACGCAGTATTTT. Its translation is CASSQRLAGITDTQYF.

For this clone: A junction boundary mismatches the germline segment, possibly from a read error. The gene calls are TRBV7-3 and TRBJ2-1; D is possibly TRBD2 (6 bases). Germline CDR1 is SGHTA and CDR2 is FQGTGA. The CDR3 is made up of 11 amino acids. CDR3 sequence: CASSLGTEKFF. DNA of the CDR3: TGTGCCAGCAGCCTCGGGACTGAGAAGTTCTTC.

The V and J genes are TRBV28 and TRBJ2-3; D ambiguous. Germline CDR1 is MDHEN and CDR2 is SYDVKM. CDR3 size: 13 residues. Trimming stripped 3 bases from V and 5 bases from J, with 9 bases between. The DNA of the CDR3 is TGTGCCAGCAGTTTTCAGGTTGAAGATACGCAGTATTTT. It encodes CASSFQVEDTQYF.

CDR3 region: CASRGTGQNIQYF. CDR3 DNA sequence: TGTGCCAGCAGGGGGACAGGACAAAACATTCAGTACTTC. This chain uses TRBV6-5 with TRBJ2-4; 8 bases are shared with TRBD1. CDR1 is MNHEY and CDR2 is SVGAGI in the germline V gene. V lost 6 bases and J lost 5; bases outside the gene matches: 3. The CDR3 length is 13 residues.

The chain couples TRBV6-1 to TRBJ1-1, with 7 bases matching TRBD1. Germline-derived CDR1 and CDR2 are MNHNS and SASEGT. The CDR3 has 14 residues. The trim removed 6 bases at V and 1 base at J, leaving 5 bases unmatched. CDR3 bases: TGTGCCAGCAGCCGACAGGGCCCGAACACTGAAGCTTTCTTT. This encodes CASSRQGPNTEAFF.